Below are 23 T cell receptor beta chains sequenced from a single sample in a study of vaccination and CD4 T cells after COVID-19. Cultured CD4+ T-cell DNA underwent Oncomine TCR Beta short-read sequencing. TCRdb analysed the PCR reads with MiXCR anew, one entry per CDR3 protein. Of around 16,000 distinct CDR3 sequences in the sample, about 45% were seen once. Their target antigens are unknown. As for treatment: roughly ten-day PBMC culture with coronavirus spike peptide pools or control peptides (ViraFEST assay). The sequences come from CD4+ T cells from blood, cultured in vitro, collected after SARS-CoV-2 vaccination. These receptors originate from a human donor who had recovered from COVID-19.

V and J are TRBV19 and TRBJ2-7; D could derive from TRBD1 or TRBD2 (5 bases each). Germline CDR1 is LNHDA and CDR2 is SQIVND (reference sequence). Trimming removed 5 bases from V and 2 bases from J, with 16 bases in between. CDR3 length: 15 amino acids. The CDR3: CASSLTGPGTYEQYF. The CDR3 DNA sequence: TGTGCCAGTAGTTTGACGGGGCCGGGGACCTACGAGCAGTACTTC.

The rearrangement joins TRBV11-2 to TRBJ2-7; D unresolved. V was shortened by 0 bases and J by 4 bases, with 10 bases between the two germline ends. The germline gives CDR1 SGHAT, CDR2 FQNNGV. The CDR3 totals 14 residues. This CDR3 is CASSLDLRAYEQYF. The CDR3 region has the DNA TGTGCCAGCAGCTTAGATCTTAGGGCATACGAGCAGTACTTC.

The rearrangement uses TRBV20-1 and TRBJ2-5, with 7 positions matching TRBD1. The CDR3 loop spans 14 amino acids. Germline trimming cut 5 bases from V and 4 bases from J; bases unmatched to any gene: 10. Germline V CDR1 and CDR2: DFQATT, SNEGSKA (reference sequence). The CDR3 region has the DNA TGCAGTGCTGGAAGAGGGGACAGAGCAGAGACCCAGTACTTC. Translation gives CSAGRGDRAETQYF.

The gene calls are TRBV7-8 and TRBJ1-2; D may be TRBD1 (5 bases). The CDR3 has 14 amino acids. With 3 bases removed from V and 4 bases from J, the gap between germline ends came to 12 bases. Germline-derived CDR1 and CDR2 are SGHVS and FQNEAQ. In nucleotides, the CDR3 is TGTGCCAGCAGCTTGGACCCGGGGGTCTATGGCTACACCTTC. This sequence encodes CASSLDPGVYGYTF.

This clonotype was detected only a few times. The V call is TRBV7-3, the J call TRBJ2-3; D ambiguous. Germline assignment: CDR1 SGHTA and CDR2 FQGTGA. Trimming shortened V by 5 bases and J by 3 bases, and 9 bases separated the two germline ends. This CDR3 region has 13 residues. CDR3 loop: CASSLGSTDTQYF. For the CDR3, the DNA is TGTGCCAGCAGCCTGGGAAGTACAGATACGCAGTATTTT. Combining the CDR3 with reference TRBV7-3 and TRBJ2-3 gives the whole variable domain GAGVSQTPSNKVTEKGKYVELRCDPISGHTALYWYRQSLGQGPEFLIYFQGTGAADDSGLPNDRFFAVRPEGSVSTLKIQRTERGDSAVYLCASSLGSTDTQYFGPGTRLTVL.

The rearrangement links TRBV5-6 to TRBJ2-2, with D perhaps TRBD2 (7 bases). The V gene lost 4 bases and the J gene lost 2 bases, with 15 bases spanning the gap. The length of the CDR3 is 16 residues. From germline, CDR1 is SGHDT and CDR2 YYEEEE. CDR3 sequence reads: CASSPVGGRNTGELFF. The DNA of the CDR3 is TGTGCCAGCAGCCCAGTCGGGGGGCGCAACACCGGGGAGCTGTTTTTT.

This clonotype was detected only once. The chain couples TRBV20-1 to TRBJ2-5, with 8 bases lining up with TRBD2. Germline CDR1 DFQATT, CDR2 SNEGSKA (reference sequence). The CDR3 has 15 residues. V shed 5 bases, J shed 2 bases, and the junction held 10 bases outside the gene matches. CDR3 protein: CSASPYTSGQETQYF. The DNA of the CDR3 is TGCAGTGCTTCTCCCTATACTAGCGGACAAGAGACCCAGTACTTC.

This chain connects TRBV28 to TRBJ1-2, with D tentatively TRBD1 (6 bases). This CDR3 has 13 amino acids. Germline loops: CDR1 MDHEN, CDR2 SYDVKM. The ends were cut back, 9 bases at V and 5 bases at J, with 16 bases in the middle. The CDR3 reads CASLRGPIYGYTF. CDR3 coding DNA: TGTGCCAGTCTCCGGGGGCCCATTTATGGCTACACCTTC.

The chain couples TRBV19 to TRBJ2-3; TRBD2 might be the D (6 bases). CDR3 length equals 16 residues. V lost 5 bases and J 2 bases, leaving 17 bases between the germline ends. Germline V lookup: CDR1 LNHDA, CDR2 SQIVND (reference sequence). The CDR3 is CASSRLLAAYTDTQYF. CDR3 sequence (DNA): TGTGCCAGTAGTCGGTTATTAGCGGCTTACACAGATACGCAGTATTTT.

This clonotype was recorded only once. The chain is built from TRBV4-3 and TRBJ2-1; TRBD2 aligns across 10 bases. With 1 base clipped from V and 4 bases from J, the junction kept 1 base outside the gene matches. The CDR3 runs to 15 residues. Per germline, CDR1 LGHNA and CDR2 YSLEER. The CDR3 DNA sequence: TGCGCCAGCAGCCAAGGGACTAGCGGATACAATGAGCAGTTCTTC. Encoded protein: CASSQGTSGYNEQFF.

This chain connects TRBV2 to TRBJ2-2; 10 bases line up with TRBD2. Looked up from germline, CDR1 is SNHLY and CDR2 is FYNNEI. J lost 7 bases, V lost 4 bases, and 9 bases had no gene match. The CDR3 loop spans 16 amino acids. This chain's CDR3 is CASSGPLAGVGGELFF. DNA of the CDR3: TGTGCCAGCAGTGGACCCCTAGCGGGAGTTGGCGGGGAGCTGTTTTTT.

This chain connects TRBV6-1 to TRBJ1-1; weak D call: TRBD1 (6 bases). V lost 6 bases and J lost 1, with 21 bases in between. The CDR3 length is 17 residues. CDR1 is MNHNS, CDR2 SASEGT, per germline. Here the CDR3 DNA reads TGTGCCAGCAGCTCGGACCGCTGGGGGGCAGGGAACACTGAAGCTTTCTTT. This codes for CASSSDRWGAGNTEAFF.

This clonotype was recorded a few times. The chain recombines TRBV7-2 with TRBJ2-1; D gene unclear. V lost 5 bases, J lost 5 bases, and 7 bases lay in between. This CDR3 has 12 amino acids. Looked up from germline, CDR1 is SGHTA and CDR2 is FQGNSA. In nucleotides, the CDR3 is TGTGCCAGCAGCGTCTTAAACAATGAGCAGTTCTTC. Encoded protein: CASSVLNNEQFF.

This chain joins TRBV5-1 and TRBJ2-3; 9 bases line up with TRBD2. Germline V gives CDR1 SGHRS, CDR2 YFSETQ. V dropped 4 bases and J dropped 0; count of bases not matched to a gene: 3. This CDR3 has 15 residues. The CDR3 loop is CASSGLAHSTDTQYF. The CDR3, as DNA: TGCGCCAGCAGCGGACTAGCGCATAGCACAGATACGCAGTATTTT.

This clonotype was picked up a small number of times. The chain combines TRBV10-1 with TRBJ1-2; D unresolved. The V end lost 3 bases, the J end lost 2 bases, and 7 bases lay between the germline ends. Germline V gene sequence: CDR1 WNHNN, CDR2 SYGVQD (reference sequence). The CDR3 totals 13 residues. The CDR3: CASSERQNYGYTF. The CDR3, as DNA: TGCGCCAGCAGTGAACGCCAGAACTATGGCTACACCTTC.

The chain links TRBV16 to TRBJ2-7; 7 nucleotides agree with TRBD2. The CDR3 spans 16 residues. V was pared by 0 bases and J by 7 bases, with 12 bases of the junction left unmatched. CDR1 and CDR2 (germline): KGHSY, FQNENV. The CDR3 coding sequence is TGTGCCAGCAGCCAATCTGCTCTGGGACTACTCGGAGAGCAGTACTTC. This encodes CASSQSALGLLGEQYF.

Remarks on this clonotype: The DNA is omitted, as the CDR3 cannot be located on it reliably, and the CDR3 follows TCRdb's listing. The V and J genes are TRBV21-1 and TRBJ1-1. TRBV21-1 is a recognized pseudogene. The CDR3 length equals 14 residues, ends included. CDR3 sequence reads: CASSVVGLGTEAFF.

V gene TRBV5-4 combines with J gene TRBJ2-1; tentatively, D is TRBD1 (6 bases). V lost 1 base and J lost 2, with 10 bases in between. The CDR3 totals 15 residues. Germline CDR1 is SGHNT and CDR2 is YYREEE (reference sequence). The CDR3 reads CASSLYRVAYNEQFF. In DNA, the CDR3 is TGTGCCAGCAGCTTGTACAGGGTGGCCTACAATGAGCAGTTCTTC.

The chain joins TRBV18 to TRBJ2-3; D is perhaps TRBD1 (5 bases). Germline CDR1 KGHSH, CDR2 LQKENI. Trimming pared 3 bases from V and 1 base from J, leaving 8 bases between. This CDR3 region has 14 residues. CDR3 nucleotides: TGTGCCAGCTCACCCGACAGAGGCACAGATACGCAGTATTTT. Translation gives CASSPDRGTDTQYF.

The CDR3 DNA follows: TGCAGTGGGGGGGAGGGCCCACATGAGCAGTTCTTC. Protein: CSGGEGPHEQFF. The chain joins TRBV20-1 to TRBJ2-1; 7 bases fit TRBD2. CDR1 DFQATT and CDR2 SNEGSKA come from the germline V gene (reference sequence). V dropped 7 bases and J dropped 8; count of bases not matched to a gene: 8. CDR3 size: 12 residues.

This clonotype has just one count. This chain connects TRBV7-6 to TRBJ2-1, with TRBD2 matching over 10 bases. Germline lookup yields CDR1 SGHVS and CDR2 FNYEAQ. The length of the CDR3 is 15 residues. J gave up 5 bases and V 3 bases, and 4 bases lay outside the gene matches. CDR3 protein: CASSLGGTSDNEQFF. The CDR3 bases are TGTGCCAGCAGCTTGGGGGGGACTAGCGACAATGAGCAGTTCTTC.

V gene TRBV30 combines with J gene TRBJ1-2, with 8 bases that match TRBD1. Unmatched junction bases numbered 5, after V lost 1 base and J lost 4 bases. Germline values: CDR1 GTSNPN, CDR2 SVGIG (reference sequence). The CDR3 is 14 residues long. This chain's CDR3 is CAWSEQGAVYGYTF. The CDR3 coding sequence is TGTGCCTGGAGTGAGCAGGGGGCCGTCTATGGCTACACCTTC.

This clonotype came up a few times. The chain is built from TRBV7-2 and TRBJ2-2; 7 positions agree with TRBD2. The length of the CDR3 is 13 residues. Germline V gene data show CDR1 as SGHTA and CDR2 as FQGNSA. Unmatched junction bases numbered 2, after V lost 4 bases and J lost 6 bases. The chain's CDR3 is CASSWGGPGELFF. Here the CDR3 DNA reads TGTGCCAGCAGCTGGGGGGGTCCCGGGGAGCTGTTTTTT.